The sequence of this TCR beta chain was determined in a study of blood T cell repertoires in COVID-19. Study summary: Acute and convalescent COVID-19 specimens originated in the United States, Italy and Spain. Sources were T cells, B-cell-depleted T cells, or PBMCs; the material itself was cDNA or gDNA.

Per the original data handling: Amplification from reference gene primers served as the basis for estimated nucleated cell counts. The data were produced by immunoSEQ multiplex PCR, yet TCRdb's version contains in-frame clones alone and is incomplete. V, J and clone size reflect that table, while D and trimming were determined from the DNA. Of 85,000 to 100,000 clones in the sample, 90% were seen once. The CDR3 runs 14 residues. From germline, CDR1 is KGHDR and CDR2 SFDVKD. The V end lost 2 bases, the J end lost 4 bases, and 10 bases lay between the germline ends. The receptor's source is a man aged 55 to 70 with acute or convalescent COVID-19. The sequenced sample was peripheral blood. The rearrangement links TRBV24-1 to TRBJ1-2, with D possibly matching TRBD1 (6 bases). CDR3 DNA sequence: TGTGCCACCAGTGATTCTGACAGGACCTATGGCTACACCTTC. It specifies CATSDSDRTYGYTF.